This T cell receptor beta chain was identified during a study of T-cell reconstitution after alpha-beta-depleted transplantation in children. Findings and limits, study-wide: Alpha-beta T cells about two months after transplant reportedly derived from several hundred expanded graft clones. T-cell counts and diversity were attributed mostly to newly produced T cells one year after transplant. Elevated TCRbeta diversity at day 60 was traced, in some patients, to surviving recipient T cells and thymic progenitors.

Many counts were recorded for this clonotype. Its antigen is currently unknown. This CDR3 spans 16 amino acids. Germline CDR1 SGHRS, CDR2 YFSETQ. The ends lost 3 bases at V and 8 bases at J; junction bases unmatched: 11. Unique molecular identifiers were incorporated into the prepared TCRbeta library. MiXCR, applied by TCRdb to the PCR reads, yields one record per CDR3 protein. The sample includes about 98,000 distinct CDR3 sequences, under 9% of them seen just once. The chain joins TRBV5-1 to TRBJ2-4, with TRBD2 identical over 10 bases. The clonotype was recovered from a boy aged 2 to 9 with acute lymphoblastic leukemia, due to receive a stem cell transplant. The sequenced sample was PBMCs, obtained before TCRalphabeta/CD19-depleted stem cell transplant. CDR3 bases: TGCGCCAGCAGCTCAGAGGCTAGCGGGGGAACGGACATTCAGTACTTC. Its translation is CASSSEASGGTDIQYF.